Shown below are 16 T cell receptor beta chains from a single sample sequenced in a study of blood T cell repertoires in COVID-19. This table comes from immunoSEQ multiplex PCR, and its TCRdb copy is limited to in-frame clones, with some not included. Of 150,000 to 200,000 clones in the sample, about 76% were seen once. The specimen sequenced was peripheral blood. Every receptor here comes from a woman aged 45-60 years with active or convalescent COVID-19.

The V and J genes are TRBV15 and TRBJ1-5; 7 bases agree with TRBD1. The CDR3 is 17 residues long. J lost 1 base, V lost 1 base, and 7 bases had no gene match. Germline loops: CDR1 LNHNV, CDR2 YYDKDF (reference sequence). The CDR3 DNA is TGTGCCACCAGCAGAGGGACGACAGGGCACAGCAATCAGCCCCAGCATTTT. Protein product: CATSRGTTGHSNQPQHF.

The chain carries TRBV29-1 and TRBJ1-5; 9 bases line up with TRBD1. This CDR3 comprises 14 residues. The germline CDR1 and CDR2 sequences are SQVTM and ANQGSEA. V was clipped by 5 bases and J by 6 bases; unmatched bases: 8. The CDR3 sequence: CSVSTGGAGQPQHF. CDR3 coding DNA: TGCAGCGTTTCTACAGGGGGCGCGGGTCAGCCCCAGCATTTT.

The chain links TRBV7-8 to TRBJ2-1; 12 bases align to TRBD1. CDR1 and CDR2 (germline): SGHVS, FQNEAQ. V was clipped by 4 bases and J by 9 bases; unmatched bases: 4. The CDR3 is made up of 14 amino acids. CDR3 nucleotide sequence: TGTGCCAGCAGCTGGGGACAGGGGGCGGCTGAGCAGTTCTTC. This sequence encodes CASSWGQGAAEQFF.

V usage is TRBV30 and J usage is TRBJ1-1, with a possible D match to TRBD1 (6 bases). CDR1 is GTSNPN, CDR2 SVGIG, per germline (reference sequence). V was cut by 1 base and J by 1 base, with 13 bases left in between. CDR3 length: 15 amino acids. The CDR3 DNA is TGTGCCTGGAGTGGACTGACAGGTTGGAACACTGAAGCTTTCTTT. Translated: CAWSGLTGWNTEAFF.

This chain joins TRBV5-6 and TRBJ2-1, with TRBD2 matching over 7 bases. Per the germline V gene, CDR1 is SGHDT and CDR2 is YYEEEE. V dropped 1 base and J dropped 3; count of bases not matched to a gene: 4. The CDR3 has 15 residues. Written as DNA, the CDR3 is TGTGCCAGCAGCTTGTCCCGGGACTACTACAATGAGCAGTTCTTC. Encoded protein: CASSLSRDYYNEQFF. Full variable domain (outside the CDR3, taken from reference TRBV5-6 and TRBJ2-1): DAGVTQSPTHLIKTRGQQVTLRCSPKSGHDTVSWYQQALGQGPQFIFQYYEEEERQRGNFPDRFSGHQFPNYSSELNVNALLLGDSALYLCASSLSRDYYNEQFFGPGTRLTVL.

The gene calls are TRBV12-3 or TRBV12-4 and TRBJ1-2; TRBD1 might be the D (6 bases). The CDR3 totals 12 residues. Trimming removed 6 bases from V and 6 bases from J, with 11 bases in between. The CDR3 nucleotides are TGTGCCAGCAGACAGGGAACCCATGGCTACACCTTC. Protein sequence: CASRQGTHGYTF.

J is TRBJ2-5 and V is TRBV5-1, with TRBD2 identical over 8 bases. V dropped 6 bases and J dropped 2; count of bases not matched to a gene: 6. CDR1 and CDR2 (germline): SGHRS, YFSETQ. The CDR3 length is 14 residues. CDR3 coding DNA: TGCGCCAGCAAAACCGGGGGGGAGCAAGAGACCCAGTACTTC. This encodes CASKTGGEQETQYF.

The rearrangement joins TRBV27 to TRBJ2-6, with no clear D. Germline-derived CDR1 and CDR2 are MNHEY and SMNVEV (reference sequence). The CDR3 covers 17 residues. The V end lost 2 bases, the J end lost 4 bases, and 15 bases lay between the germline ends. The CDR3 nucleotides read TGTGCCAGCAGTTTACCCCCCGGCCGGAGAGGGGCCAACGTCCTGACTTTC. The encoded protein is CASSLPPGRRGANVLTF. Supplemented by reference TRBV27 and TRBJ2-6, the full variable domain reads EAQVTQNPRYLITVTGKKLTVTCSQNMNHEYMSWYRQDPGLGLRQIYYSMNVEVTDKGDVPEGYKVSRKEKRNFPLILESPSPNQTSLYFCASSLPPGRRGANVLTFGAGSRLTVL.

The genes are TRBV24-1 and TRBJ1-4, with 7 bases that match TRBD1. V was clipped by 3 bases and J by 0 bases; unmatched bases: 0. The CDR3 sequence is 15 residues long. CDR1 and CDR2 from the germline V gene are KGHDR and SFDVKD. The CDR3 coding sequence is TGTGCCACCAGTGATGGGACAGCAACTAATGAAAAACTGTTTTTT. Amino acid sequence: CATSDGTATNEKLFF.

The chain uses TRBV5-4 and TRBJ2-1; D may be TRBD1 (6 bases). CDR1 and CDR2 (germline): SGHNT, YYREEE (reference sequence). This CDR3 has 13 residues. Deletions cut 4 bases from V and 6 bases from J, with 11 bases between. DNA of the CDR3: TGTGCCAGCAGCCTGGACAGAAGCAATGAGCAGTTCTTC. Amino acids: CASSLDRSNEQFF.

This clone was seen only once. The rearrangement links TRBV5-4 to TRBJ1-1; 10 nucleotides match TRBD1. Trimming cost V 2 bases and J 5 bases; bases outside gene matches: 3. The CDR3 totals 14 residues. Germline CDR1 and CDR2: SGHNT and YYREEE (reference sequence). The CDR3 bases are TGTGCCAGCAGCTTTGGACAGGGGGTAACTGAAGCTTTCTTT. It is translated as CASSFGQGVTEAFF.

The V gene is TRBV7-9, the J gene TRBJ1-4; 11 bases match TRBD1. V shed 3 bases and J 0 bases; nucleotides not matched to a gene: 9. CDR1 and CDR2 (germline): SEHNR, FQNEAQ (reference sequence). CDR3 length: 19 amino acids. The CDR3, as DNA: TGTGCCAGCAGCTTGTCAGGACAGGGGGCATCTACAACTAATGAAAAACTGTTTTTT. As protein: CASSLSGQGASTTNEKLFF.

The rearrangement joins TRBV28 to TRBJ1-3; D is undetermined. Deletions cut 6 bases from V and 0 bases from J, with 21 bases between. The V gene's germline CDR1 is MDHEN and CDR2 SYDVKM. The CDR3 sequence is 18 residues long. The DNA of the CDR3 is TGTGCCAGCAGGAGGTGGTCTGAGGCCTCGAGCTCTGGAAACACCATATATTTT. This codes for CASRRWSEASSSGNTIYF.

The J gene is TRBJ1-2, the V gene TRBV4-3; 12 nucleotides line up with TRBD1. The CDR3 runs to 17 residues. Germline CDR1 and CDR2: LGHNA and YSLEER. V shed 1 base and J 4 bases; nucleotides not matched to a gene: 7. Here the CDR3 DNA reads TGCGCCAGCAGCCAAGCGGGACAGGGGGCTATCGGCTATGGCTACACCTTC. Translation gives CASSQAGQGAIGYGYTF.

This clone was detected only once. The chain combines TRBV28 with TRBJ1-5; D is undetermined. In germline, CDR1 is MDHEN, CDR2 SYDVKM. V was trimmed by 6 bases and J by 0 bases, leaving 12 bases between them. The CDR3 length is 15 residues. CDR3 nucleotide sequence: TGTGCCAGCAGCACCGGGAACCTTAGCAATCAGCCCCAGCATTTT. As protein: CASSTGNLSNQPQHF.

This sequence joins TRBV5-1 and TRBJ1-6; a weak D match, TRBD1 (5 bases). Germline CDR1 reads SGHRS; CDR2 reads YFSETQ. Trimming removed 0 bases from V and 6 bases from J, with 13 bases in between. This CDR3 has 16 residues. The CDR3 protein is CASSLAGGDRNSPLHF. CDR3 DNA sequence: TGCGCCAGCAGCTTGGCGGGGGGGGATCGTAATTCACCCCTCCACTTT.